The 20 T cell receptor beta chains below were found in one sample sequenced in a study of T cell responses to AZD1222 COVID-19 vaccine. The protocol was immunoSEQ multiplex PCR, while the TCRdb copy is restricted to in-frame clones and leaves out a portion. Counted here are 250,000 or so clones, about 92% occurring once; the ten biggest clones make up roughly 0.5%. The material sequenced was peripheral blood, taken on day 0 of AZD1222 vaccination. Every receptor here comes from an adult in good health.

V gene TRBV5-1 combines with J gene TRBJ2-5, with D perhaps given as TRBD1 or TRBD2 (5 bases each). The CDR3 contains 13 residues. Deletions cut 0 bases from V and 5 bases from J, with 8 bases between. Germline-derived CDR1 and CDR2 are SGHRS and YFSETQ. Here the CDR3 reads CASSLGGPETQYF. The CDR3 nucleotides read TGCGCCAGCAGCTTGGGGGGACCGGAGACCCAGTACTTC.

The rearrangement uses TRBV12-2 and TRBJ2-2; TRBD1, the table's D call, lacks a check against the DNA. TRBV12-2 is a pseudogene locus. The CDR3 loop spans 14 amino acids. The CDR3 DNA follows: TGTGCAAGTCTGCCTGGGGGCTACACCGGGGAGCTGTTTTTT. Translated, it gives CASLPGGYTGELFF.

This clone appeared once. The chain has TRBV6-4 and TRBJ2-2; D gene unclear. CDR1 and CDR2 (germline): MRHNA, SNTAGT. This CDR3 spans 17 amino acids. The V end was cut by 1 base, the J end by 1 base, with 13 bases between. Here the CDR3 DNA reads TGTGCCAGCAGTGACTATTTAGGACCCAAGAACACCGGGGAGCTGTTTTTT. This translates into CASSDYLGPKNTGELFF.

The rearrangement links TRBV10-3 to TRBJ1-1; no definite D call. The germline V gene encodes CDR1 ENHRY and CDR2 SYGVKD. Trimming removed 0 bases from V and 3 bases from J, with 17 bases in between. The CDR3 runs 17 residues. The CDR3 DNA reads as TGTGCCATCAGTGAGTCCCTGTCCTGGCAAACTCACACTGAAGCTTTCTTT. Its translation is CAISESLSWQTHTEAFF.

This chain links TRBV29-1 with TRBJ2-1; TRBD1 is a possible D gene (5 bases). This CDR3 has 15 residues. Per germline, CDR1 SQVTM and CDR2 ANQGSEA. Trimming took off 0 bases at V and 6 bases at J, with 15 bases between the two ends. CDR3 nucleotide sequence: TGCAGCGTTGAAGATCCCCAACAGGTATCCAATGAGCAGTTCTTC. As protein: CSVEDPQQVSNEQFF.

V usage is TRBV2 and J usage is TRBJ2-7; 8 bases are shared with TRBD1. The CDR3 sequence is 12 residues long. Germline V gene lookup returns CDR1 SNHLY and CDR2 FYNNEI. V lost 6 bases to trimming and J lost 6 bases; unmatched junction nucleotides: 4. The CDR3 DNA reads TGTGCCAGCAGCCTCGACAGGGGCGAGCAGTACTTC. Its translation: CASSLDRGEQYF.

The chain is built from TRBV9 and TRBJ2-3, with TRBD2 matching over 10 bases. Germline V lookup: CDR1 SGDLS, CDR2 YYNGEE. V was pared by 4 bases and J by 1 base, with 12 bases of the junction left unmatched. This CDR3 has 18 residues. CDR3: CASSPLGGAGGGTDTQYF. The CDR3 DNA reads TGTGCCAGCAGCCCCCTCGGCGGAGCGGGGGGGGGCACAGATACGCAGTATTTT.

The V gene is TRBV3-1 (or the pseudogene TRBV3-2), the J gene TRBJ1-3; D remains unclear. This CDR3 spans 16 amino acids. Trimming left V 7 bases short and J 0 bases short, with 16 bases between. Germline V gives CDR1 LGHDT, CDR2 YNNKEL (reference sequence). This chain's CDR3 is CASTMLDGSSGNTIYF. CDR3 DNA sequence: TGTGCCAGCACCATGCTTGACGGGAGCTCTGGAAACACCATATATTTT.

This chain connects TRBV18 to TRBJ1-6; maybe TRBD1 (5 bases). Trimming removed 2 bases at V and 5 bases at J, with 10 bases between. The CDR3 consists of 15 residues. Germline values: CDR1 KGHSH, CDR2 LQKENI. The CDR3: CASSPGQGDNSPLHF. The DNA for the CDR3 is TGTGCCAGCTCACCAGGCCAGGGTGATAATTCACCCCTCCACTTT.

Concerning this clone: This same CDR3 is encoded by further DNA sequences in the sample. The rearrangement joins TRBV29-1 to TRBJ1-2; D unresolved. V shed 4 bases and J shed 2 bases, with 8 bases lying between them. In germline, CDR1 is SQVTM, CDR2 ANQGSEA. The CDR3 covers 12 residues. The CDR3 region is CSVGLGNYGYTF. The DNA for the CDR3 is TGCAGCGTTGGTTTAGGAAACTATGGCTACACCTTC.

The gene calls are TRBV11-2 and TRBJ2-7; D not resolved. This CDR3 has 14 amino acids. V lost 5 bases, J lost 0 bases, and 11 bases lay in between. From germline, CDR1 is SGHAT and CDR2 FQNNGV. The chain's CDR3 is CASSLARDSYEQYF. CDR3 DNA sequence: TGTGCCAGCAGCCTCGCTAGGGACTCCTACGAGCAGTACTTC. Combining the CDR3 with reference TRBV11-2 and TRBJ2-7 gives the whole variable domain EAGVAQSPRYKIIEKRQSVAFWCNPISGHATLYWYQQILGQGPKLLIQFQNNGVVDDSQLPKDRFSAERLKGVDSTLKIQPAKLEDSAVYLCASSLARDSYEQYFGPGTRLTVT.

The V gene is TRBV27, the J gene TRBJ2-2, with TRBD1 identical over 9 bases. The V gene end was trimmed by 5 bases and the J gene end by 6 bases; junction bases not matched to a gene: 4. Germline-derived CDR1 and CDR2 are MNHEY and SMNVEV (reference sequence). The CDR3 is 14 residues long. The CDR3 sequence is CASSQHRGPGELFF. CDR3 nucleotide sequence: TGTGCCAGCAGTCAGCACAGGGGGCCCGGGGAGCTGTTTTTT.

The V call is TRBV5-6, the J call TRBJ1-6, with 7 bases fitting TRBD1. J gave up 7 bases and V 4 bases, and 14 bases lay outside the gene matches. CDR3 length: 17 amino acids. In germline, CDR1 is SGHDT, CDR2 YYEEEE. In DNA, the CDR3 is TGTGCCAGCAGCCACCCCCCAGGGGGGGCGAAAAATTCACCCCTCCACTTT. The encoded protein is CASSHPPGGAKNSPLHF.

CDR3 nucleotide sequence: TGTGCCCACGCCCGGGGAATTGGAAACACCATATATTTT. It yields the protein CAHARGIGNTIYF. This chain links TRBV7-9 with TRBJ1-3, with D unresolved. Trimming pared 11 bases from V and 3 bases from J, leaving 14 bases between. The germline gives CDR1 SEHNR, CDR2 FQNEAQ (reference sequence). There are 13 residues in the CDR3. Full variable domain (missing parts from reference TRBV7-9 and TRBJ1-3): DTGVSQNPRHKITKRGQNVTFRCDPISEHNRLYWYRQTLGQGPEFLTYFQNEAQLEKSRLLSDRFSAERPKGSFSTLEIQRTEQGDSAMYLCAHARGIGNTIYFGEGSWLTVV.

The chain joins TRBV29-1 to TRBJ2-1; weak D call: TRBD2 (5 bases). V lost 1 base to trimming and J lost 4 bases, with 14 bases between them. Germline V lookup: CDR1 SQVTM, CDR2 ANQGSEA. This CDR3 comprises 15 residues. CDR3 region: CSVEAGGLLYNEQFF. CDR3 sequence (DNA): TGCAGCGTTGAAGCCGGCGGGCTACTATACAATGAGCAGTTCTTC.

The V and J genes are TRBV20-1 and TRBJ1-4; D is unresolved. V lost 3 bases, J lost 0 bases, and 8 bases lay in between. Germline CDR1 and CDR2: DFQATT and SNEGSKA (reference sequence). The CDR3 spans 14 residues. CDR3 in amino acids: CSASRDATNEKLFF. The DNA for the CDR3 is TGCAGTGCTAGTAGGGATGCAACTAATGAAAAACTGTTTTTT.

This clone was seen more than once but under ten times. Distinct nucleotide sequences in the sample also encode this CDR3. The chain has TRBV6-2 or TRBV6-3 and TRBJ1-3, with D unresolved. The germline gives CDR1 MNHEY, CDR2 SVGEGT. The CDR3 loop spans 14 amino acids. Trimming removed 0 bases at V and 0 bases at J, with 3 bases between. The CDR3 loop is CASSYSISGNTIYF. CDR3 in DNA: TGTGCCAGCAGTTACTCGATCTCTGGAAACACCATATATTTT.

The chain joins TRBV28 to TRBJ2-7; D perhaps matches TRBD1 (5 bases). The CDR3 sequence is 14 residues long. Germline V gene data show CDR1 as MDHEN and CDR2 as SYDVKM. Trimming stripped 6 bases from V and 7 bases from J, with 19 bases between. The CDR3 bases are TGTGCCAGCAGCATCCAGGGTGCACCTCGGGAGCAGTACTTC. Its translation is CASSIQGAPREQYF.

As DNA, the CDR3 is TGTGCCAGCACTACGGGGGGCGGAAGCACTGAAGCTTTCTTT. Translation: CASTTGGGSTEAFF. V usage is TRBV6-5 and J usage is TRBJ1-1, with a possible D match to TRBD1 (6 bases). The CDR3 is 14 residues long. Germline CDR1 reads MNHEY; CDR2 reads SVGAGI. The V and J ends lost 7 bases and 4 bases respectively, with 16 bases between them.

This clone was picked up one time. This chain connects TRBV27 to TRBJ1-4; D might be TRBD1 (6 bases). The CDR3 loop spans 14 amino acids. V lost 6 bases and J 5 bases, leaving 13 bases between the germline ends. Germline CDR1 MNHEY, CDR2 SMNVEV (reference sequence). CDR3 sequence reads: CASSLEGGNEKLFF. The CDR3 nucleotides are TGTGCCAGCAGCCTAGAGGGGGGGAATGAAAAACTGTTTTTT.